The TCR beta chain described here comes from a study of OX40 agonist ivuxolimab in advanced cancers. The protocol was immunoSEQ multiplex PCR, while the TCRdb copy is restricted to in-frame clones and leaves out a portion. The sample has over 60,000 clones, 75% to 90% seen once. The CDR3 extends over 14 amino acids. The germline V gene has CDR1 SGHTA and CDR2 FQGNSA. The V end lost 0 bases, the J end lost 5 bases, and 10 bases lay between the germline ends. The chain links TRBV7-2 to TRBJ1-2; no firm D call. The input for sequencing was CD4+ or CD8+ T cells sorted from blood, taken in a trial of the OX40 agonist ivuxolimab. The clonotype was recovered from an adult with an advanced solid tumor such as melanoma, head and neck, liver or kidney cancer. The CDR3 region has the DNA TGTGCCAGCAGCTTAGCAAGGTTCGCATATGGCTACACCTTC. Translation: CASSLARFAYGYTF.